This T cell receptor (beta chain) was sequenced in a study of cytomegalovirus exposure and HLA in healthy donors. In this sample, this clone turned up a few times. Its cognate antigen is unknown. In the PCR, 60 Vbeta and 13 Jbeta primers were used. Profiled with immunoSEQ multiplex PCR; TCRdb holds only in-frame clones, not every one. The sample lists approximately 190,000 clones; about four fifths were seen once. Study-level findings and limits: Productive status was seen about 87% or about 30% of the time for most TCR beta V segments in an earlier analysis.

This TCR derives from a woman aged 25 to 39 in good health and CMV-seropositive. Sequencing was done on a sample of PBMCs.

The CDR3 here is CSVEARDYEQYF. In nucleotides, the CDR3 is TGCAGCGTTGAGGCCAGGGACTACGAGCAGTACTTC. This chain connects TRBV29-1 to TRBJ2-7; possibly TRBD1 for D (5 bases). The CDR3 is made up of 12 amino acids. The germline gives CDR1 SQVTM, CDR2 ANQGSEA. V lost 3 bases, J lost 3 bases, and 9 bases lay in between.